Included here is one T cell receptor (beta chain) sequence, with context. These data come from a study of cytomegalovirus exposure and HLA in healthy donors. The PCR was carried out with 60 Vbeta primers and 13 Jbeta primers. Method: immunoSEQ multiplex PCR; TCRdb's copy keeps in-frame clones and lacks some. The sample carries about 120,000 clones, about 80% recorded once. The ends were cut back, 4 bases at V and 6 bases at J, with 15 bases in the middle. The CDR3 runs to 14 residues. Germline V lookup: CDR1 SGHVS, CDR2 FNYEAQ. The chain has TRBV7-6 and TRBJ1-1; TRBD1 might be the D (6 bases). The receptor's source is a female donor in good health and CMV-seropositive. Source material: PBMCs. CDR3 coding DNA: TGTGCCAGCAGCTATAACAGGGATTTAGCTGAAGCTTTCTTT. Protein: CASSYNRDLAEAFF.